The 5 T cell receptor beta chains in this list originate from one sample, sequenced in a study of early T cells in non-severe SARS-CoV-2 infection (TCRdb year 2021). The library was built by means of 5' RACE. TCRdb names NextSeq 500 as the instrument used. TCRdb reprocessed the public reads (quality trimming at Q25 with fastp, clone calling with MiXCR) and kept in-frame beta chains. Each record represents a unique CDR3 protein, reported with the most common genes and DNA among its rows. The sample yields about 36,000 distinct CDR3 sequences; less than 7% were counted once. About 22% of the sample is taken by the ten largest. Material: whole blood, obtained at baseline. The receptors derive from an adult who was a healthcare worker with PCR-confirmed SARS-CoV-2 infection or an uninfected control (not recorded which).

This clonotype occurred many times. The V and J genes are TRBV7-2 and TRBJ2-1; no clear D gene. V was trimmed by 0 bases and J by 0 bases, leaving 6 bases between them. CDR3 length: 15 residues. In germline, CDR1 is SGHTA, CDR2 FQGNSA. In DNA, the CDR3 is TGTGCCAGCAGCTTAGCCGAGAGCTCCTACAATGAGCAGTTCTTC. It specifies CASSLAESSYNEQFF.

This chain uses TRBV6-2 or TRBV6-3 with TRBJ2-1; perhaps TRBD1 as D (6 bases). The V end was cut by 6 bases, the J end by 0 bases, with 15 bases between. Germline CDR1 is MNHEY and CDR2 is SVGEGT. This CDR3 is built from 16 residues. The CDR3 protein is CASSPAGGSSYNEQFF. The CDR3 DNA reads as TGTGCCAGCAGCCCCGCTGGGGGCAGCTCCTACAATGAGCAGTTCTTC.

This clonotype has a count of ten or more. This sequence joins TRBV28 and TRBJ1-2; no definite D call. V was trimmed by 4 bases and J by 3 bases, leaving 15 bases between them. Looked up from germline, CDR1 is MDHEN and CDR2 is SYDVKM. The CDR3 extends over 15 amino acids. The CDR3 DNA is TGTGCCAGCAGTTCCTTGTCAGGCATTTACTATGGCTACACCTTC. Its translation is CASSSLSGIYYGYTF.

This clonotype was seen only a few times. The chain links TRBV7-2 to TRBJ2-2, with D possibly TRBD1 on 6 matching bases. Trimming removed 4 bases at V and 1 base at J, with 16 bases between. Per germline, CDR1 SGHTA and CDR2 FQGNSA. The CDR3 sequence is 17 residues long. The CDR3 coding sequence is TGTGCCAGCAGCTACCTAACAGGGTGGGAGAACACCGGGGAGCTGTTTTTT. Translating it yields CASSYLTGWENTGELFF. Variable domain in full (rest from reference TRBV7-2 and TRBJ2-2): GAGVSQSPSNKVTEKGKDVELRCDPISGHTALYWYRQSLGQGLEFLIYFQGNSAPDKSGLPSDRFSAERTGGSVSTLTIQRTQQEDSAVYLCASSYLTGWENTGELFFGEGSRLTVL.

This chain joins TRBV19 and TRBJ1-2; the D gene is possibly TRBD1 (5 bases). This CDR3 has 12 residues. V lost 6 bases, J lost 3 bases, and 8 bases lay in between. The V gene's germline CDR1 is LNHDA and CDR2 SQIVND (reference sequence). In DNA, the CDR3 is TGTGCCAGTAGACAGGTCGACTATGGCTACACCTTC. As protein: CASRQVDYGYTF.